This record looks at one TCR beta chain sequence and its context. Its antigen has not been determined. Per-base qualities were not stored, and no clone one base away is much larger. Using the deep immunoSEQ assay, TCR CDR3 regions were amplified from genomic DNA by multiplex PCR. Extracted genomic DNA from each cell subset was distributed evenly across all wells of several immunoSEQ 96-well plates, and each plate was treated as a replicate. For sorted subsets, roughly 200 ng of genomic DNA, equivalent to 25,000 to 30,000 T cell genomes, went into each replicate PCR. Purified libraries were quantified with a Qubit 3.0 fluorometer, sized on a Bioanalyzer 2100, and re-quantified with the KAPA Library Quantification kit. Every immunoSEQ 96-well plate was sequenced on a dedicated single-read 150-cycle Illumina NextSeq 550 flow cell. In the original analysis: Because the immunoSEQ output included only junctional sequences and no quality scores, the filtering could not be the same as the filtering used for full-length reads. To assign V/J genes and CDR3, sequences were annotated against IMGT germline references using PyIR, a Python wrapper for IgBLAST v1.9. Reads with weak V/J assignments (E-value above 1e-6), missing CDR3, stop codons, out-of-frame junctions, or ambiguous translated residues were removed. A V3J clonotype was defined by an identical inferred V gene, J gene, and CDR3 amino acid sequence. Percentage overlap between repertoires was calculated by dividing the number of shared unique clonotypes by the size of the smaller repertoire. Richness of each repertoire was evaluated using RTK rarefaction, the Chao1 estimator, and Recon v2.1 estimates of unobserved clonotypes. For all TCRbeta clonotypes obtained by the gDNA method from a handful of donors, generation probabilities were computed with OLGA. TCRdb carries this immuneACCESS record with in-frame sequences only. Its versions omit some clonotypes, under half of them owing to an unresolved V gene in the studies checked, with the rest unexplained. V, J and clone size are those of that table, while D and trimming were read from the DNA. The sample contains about 960,000 clones, approximately 80% of them found a single time. Jointly, the top ten make up about 1.5% of the sample.

The donors were healthy, HIV-negative adults with no recently reported acute infections or vaccinations. Every donor was a Caucasian adult living in Nashville, Tennessee, USA. CD4+ T cells were enriched by magnetic negative selection, after which naive cells were positively selected on CD45RA and the negative fraction was taken as the memory subset. After blood collection by leukapheresis, PBMCs were isolated using Ficoll-Histopaque density gradient centrifugation and then cryopreserved in the vapor phase of liquid nitrogen. Purity and quantity of every magnetically sorted T cell population were checked by analytical flow cytometry. From each sorted fraction, genomic DNA was isolated and quantified by UV absorbance on a Nanodrop 2000c. The entry originates in a study of shared clonotypes between healthy human individuals (dated by TCRdb to the early 2020s). Concerning the study at large: A few men and two women, aged 18 to 49 years, made up the cohort. For each donor, three plates each were used for CD4 naive and CD4 memory, two plates were used for CD8 naive, and one plate was used for CD8 memory. To estimate repertoire size and how much clonotypes are shared between individuals, the study performed deep sequencing of blood TCR repertoires from 4 to 6 healthy adults. Libraries were prepared and TCR repertoires were sequenced by different laboratories using diverse techniques, in order to increase sequencing depth and limit assay-specific biases. Each donor's leukapheresis produced roughly between about 0.8 and 10 billion PBMCs.

Study-wide findings and limitations: Incomplete sequencing was indicated by rarefaction of sorted-subset datasets, despite the large sequencing depth. Sharing across several donors was observed for about 4.8% of naive CD4, about 3.2% of naive CD8, around 2.5% of memory CD4, and about 0.4% of memory CD8 clonotypes. The small number of donors limited the genetic and exposure-history diversity represented. Based on pairwise subsampling, the degree of clonotype sharing among donors was expected to be affected by sequencing depth. Naive subsets generally had larger estimated clonotype richness than memory subsets did. Only blood was sampled, and tissue TCR repertoires likely differ from those in blood. Compared with non-shared clonotypes, clonotypes shared by all four sorted-subset donors had higher generation probabilities.

Relative to germline, V is 2 bases shorter and J is 0 bases shorter, with 14 bases between their ends. The CDR1 and CDR2 encoded by the germline V gene (reference sequence) are GTSNPN and SVGIG. Reading from cysteine to phenylalanine, the CDR3 counts 16 amino acids. Left in the record is the CDR3 DNA by itself, 48 bases read in frame from the first base. The chain couples TRBV30 to TRBJ2-1; the D element might be TRBD1 or TRBD2, as each aligns at 5 bases. This TCR derives from a man younger than 30 in good health. Sequencing used memory CD4+ T cells sorted from blood. The sample's cell subset or site, from its label and the paper: CD45RA-negative fraction. The bases are TGTGCCTGGAGTAAACCGGGACCGAGCTCCTACAATGAGCAGTTCTTC. Translated, this is CAWSKPGPSSYNEQFF. When the CDR3 is completed using the reference TRBV30 and TRBJ2-1 genes on either side, the full variable domain is SQTIHQWPATLVQPVGSPLSLECTVEGTSNPNLYWYRQAAGRGLQLLFYSVGIGQISSEVPQNLSASRPQDRQFILSSKKLLLSDSGFYLCAWSKPGPSSYNEQFFGPGTRLTVL.